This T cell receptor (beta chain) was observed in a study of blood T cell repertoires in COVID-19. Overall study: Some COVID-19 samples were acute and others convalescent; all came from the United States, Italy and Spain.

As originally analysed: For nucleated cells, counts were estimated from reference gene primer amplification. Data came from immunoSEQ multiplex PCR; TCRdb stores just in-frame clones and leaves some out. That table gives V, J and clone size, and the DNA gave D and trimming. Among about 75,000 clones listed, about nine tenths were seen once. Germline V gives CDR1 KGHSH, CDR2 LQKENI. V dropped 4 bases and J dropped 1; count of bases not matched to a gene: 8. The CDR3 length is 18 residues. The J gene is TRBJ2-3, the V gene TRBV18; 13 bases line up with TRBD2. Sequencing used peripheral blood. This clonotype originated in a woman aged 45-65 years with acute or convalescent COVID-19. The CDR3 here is CASSLRTSGRVGTDTQYF. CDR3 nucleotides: TGTGCCAGCTCACTAAGGACTAGCGGGAGAGTAGGCACAGATACGCAGTATTTT.